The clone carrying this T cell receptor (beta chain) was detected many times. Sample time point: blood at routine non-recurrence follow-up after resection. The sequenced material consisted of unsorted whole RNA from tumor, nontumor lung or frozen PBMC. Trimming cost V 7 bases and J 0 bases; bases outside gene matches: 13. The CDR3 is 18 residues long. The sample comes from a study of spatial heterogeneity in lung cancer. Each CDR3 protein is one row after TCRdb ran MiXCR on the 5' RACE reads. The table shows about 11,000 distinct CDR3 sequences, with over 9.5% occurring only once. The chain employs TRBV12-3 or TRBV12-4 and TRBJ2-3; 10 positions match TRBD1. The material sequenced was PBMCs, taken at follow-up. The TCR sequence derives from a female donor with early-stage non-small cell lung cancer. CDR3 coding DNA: TGTGCCAGCAATCCGGGACAGGGGCCCCCTGATAGCACAGATACGCAGTATTTT. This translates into CASNPGQGPPDSTDTQYF.